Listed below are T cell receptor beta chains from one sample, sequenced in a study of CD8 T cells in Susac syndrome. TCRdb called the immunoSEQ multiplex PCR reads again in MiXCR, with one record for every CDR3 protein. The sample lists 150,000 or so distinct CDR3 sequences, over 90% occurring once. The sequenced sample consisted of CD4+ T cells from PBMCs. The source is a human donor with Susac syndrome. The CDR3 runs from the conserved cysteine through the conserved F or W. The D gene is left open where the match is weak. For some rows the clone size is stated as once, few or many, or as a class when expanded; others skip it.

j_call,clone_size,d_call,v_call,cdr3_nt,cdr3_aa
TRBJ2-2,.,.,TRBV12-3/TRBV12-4,TGTGCCAGCAGTTTAACCCGGGCCACCGGGGAGCTGTTTTTT,CASSLTRATGELFF
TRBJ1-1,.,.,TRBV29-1,TGCAGCGTTGCCCGCAAGGACGGCTACGCGGCTGAAGCTTTCTTT,CSVARKDGYAAEAFF
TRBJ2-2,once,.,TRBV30,TGTGCCTGGGGTCCGGGACGATTGACCGGGGAGCTGTTTTTT,CAWGPGRLTGELFF
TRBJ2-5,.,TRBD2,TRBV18,TGTGCCAGCTCACCCGGGACTAGCTCAGAGAAGACCCAGTACTTC,CASSPGTSSEKTQYF
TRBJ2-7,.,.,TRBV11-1,TGTGCCAGCAGCTCGCCCAGGGTCTCCTACGAGCAGTACTTC,CASSSPRVSYEQYF
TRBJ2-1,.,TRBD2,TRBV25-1,TGTGCCAGCAGTGAAACTAGCGGGGGGCATAATTACAATGAGCAGTTCTTC,CASSETSGGHNYNEQFF
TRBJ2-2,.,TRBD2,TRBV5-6,TGTGCCAGCAGCTTGGCGGTAGGGCAGGTCGGCCAGCGGGAGGAAAACACCGGGGAGCTGTTTTTT,CASSLAVGQVGQREENTGELFF
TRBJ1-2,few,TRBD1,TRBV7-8,TGTGCCAGCAGCCCCGGGACAGGGAGAGGAGAAGGCTACACCTTC,CASSPGTGRGEGYTF
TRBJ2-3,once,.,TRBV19,TGTGCCAGTAGTCGGTCAGGGAAAAGCACAGATACGCAGTATTTT,CASSRSGKSTDTQYF
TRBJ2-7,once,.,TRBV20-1,TGCAGTGCTATTTTAACGTCGGGGGACCACCCCCCTGGAGAGTACTTC,CSAILTSGDHPPGEYF
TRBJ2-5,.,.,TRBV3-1,TGTGCCAGCAGCCAAGATAGCCTCGGGAGTCTAGGAGAGACCCAGTACTTC,CASSQDSLGSLGETQYF
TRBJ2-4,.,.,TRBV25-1,TGTGCCAGCAGTGGACAGGAAAACATTCAGTACTTC,CASSGQENIQYF
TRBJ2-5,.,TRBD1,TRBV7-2,TGTGCCAGCAGCTTCGGGGACAGGGTTTTTGAGACCCAGTACTTC,CASSFGDRVFETQYF
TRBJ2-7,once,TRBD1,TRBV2,TGTGCCACTCGTACAGGGGAAGCCTACGAGCAGTACTTC,CATRTGEAYEQYF
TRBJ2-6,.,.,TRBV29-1,TGCAGCGTTGGCCGGGACGTCGACTCTGGGGCCAACGTCCTGACTTTC,CSVGRDVDSGANVLTF
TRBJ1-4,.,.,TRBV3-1,TGTGCCAGCAGCCAAGGAGTTCAAGGAAAACTGTTTTTT,CASSQGVQGKLFF
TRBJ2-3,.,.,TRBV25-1,TGTGCCAGCAGTGAATCAACAGGAAACCCCACAGATACGCAGTATTTT,CASSESTGNPTDTQYF
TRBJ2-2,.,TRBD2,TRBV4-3,TGCGCCAGCAGCCAAGCCCAATCGGGCGGGAGGGCCCCCGGGGAGCTGTTTTTT,CASSQAQSGGRAPGELFF
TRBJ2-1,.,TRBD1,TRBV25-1,TGTGCCAGCAGTGGTCCTCTCCGGGGACAGGGACTAAATGAGCAGTTCTTC,CASSGPLRGQGLNEQFF
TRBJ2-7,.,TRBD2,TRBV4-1,TGCGCCAGCAGCCCAATCAGCGGGAGGTCCTACGAGCAGTACTTC,CASSPISGRSYEQYF
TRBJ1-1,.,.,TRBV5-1,TGCGCCAGCAGCTCTTCGGGAGGCAACACTGAAGCTTTCTTT,CASSSSGGNTEAFF
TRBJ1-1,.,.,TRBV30,TGTGCCTGGAACAATCCAGTTACTGAAGCTTTCTTT,CAWNNPVTEAFF
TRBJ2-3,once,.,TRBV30,TGTGCCTGGAGTACGGCCAACACAGATACGCAGTATTTT,CAWSTANTDTQYF
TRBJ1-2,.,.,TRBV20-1,TGCAGTGCTAGAGGAAGTGACTGGCCTAACTATGGCTACACCTTC,CSARGSDWPNYGYTF
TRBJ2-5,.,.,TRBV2,TGTGCCAGCAGAGGGGACGTCCAAGAGACCCAGTACTTC,CASRGDVQETQYF
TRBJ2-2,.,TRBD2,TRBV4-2,TGTGCCAGCAGCCCGCTAGCGGGGAACACCGGGGAGCTGTTTTTT,CASSPLAGNTGELFF
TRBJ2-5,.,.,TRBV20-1,TGCAGTGCAGAGCTTAGGGGGAGACCCGAACTCCAAGAGACCCAGTACTTC,CSAELRGRPELQETQYF
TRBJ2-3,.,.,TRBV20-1,TGCAGTGCTACAGAAGATACGCAGTATTTT,CSATEDTQYF
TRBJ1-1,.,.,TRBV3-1,TGTGCCAGCAGCCCGGGACCCACGGGGAACACTGAAGCTTTCTTT,CASSPGPTGNTEAFF
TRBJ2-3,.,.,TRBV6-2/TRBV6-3,TGTGCCAGCAGACTCCGCAGGGACCCTAGCACAGATACGCAGTATTTT,CASRLRRDPSTDTQYF
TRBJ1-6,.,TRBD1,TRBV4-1,TGCGCCAGCAGCCAGGGGGGTCTTCGGGGGACAGGGGAGATGAGGATTTCACCCCTCCACTTT,CASSQGGLRGTGEMRISPLHF
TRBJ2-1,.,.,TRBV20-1,TGCAGTGCTAGTACCGGCGGGCACAATGAGCAGTTCTTC,CSASTGGHNEQFF
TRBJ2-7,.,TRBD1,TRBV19,TGTGCCAGTAGTATAGGGACAGGGACCTACGAGCAGTACTTC,CASSIGTGTYEQYF
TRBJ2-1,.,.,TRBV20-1,TGCAGTGCTAGTGAGGGGACCCATGAGCAGTTCTTC,CSASEGTHEQFF
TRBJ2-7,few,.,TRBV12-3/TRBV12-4,TGTGCCAGCAGTTTATCTAGGGAGCAGTACTTC,CASSLSREQYF
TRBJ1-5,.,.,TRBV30,TGTGCCTGGAGTGATACCAATAGCAATCAGCCCCAGCATTTT,CAWSDTNSNQPQHF
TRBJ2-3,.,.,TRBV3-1,TGTGCCAGCAGCCAAGATTGGACGGATACGCAGTATTTT,CASSQDWTDTQYF
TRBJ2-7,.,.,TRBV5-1,TGCGCCAGCAGCTTGGGGAATCCAGCTCCTAACGAGCAGTACTTC,CASSLGNPAPNEQYF
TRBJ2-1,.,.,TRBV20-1,TGCAGTGCTAGAGTATCGCCCGACGACGAGCAGTTCTTC,CSARVSPDDEQFF
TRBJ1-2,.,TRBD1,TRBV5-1,TGCGCCAGCAGCCCCTACGACAGGGCAGGTGGCTACACCTTC,CASSPYDRAGGYTF
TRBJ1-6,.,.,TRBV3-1,TGCTCCACAGGGATGGGCGGCAATTCACCCCTCCACTTT,CSTGMGGNSPLHF
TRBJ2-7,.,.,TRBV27,TGTGCCAGCAGTTCCCCCGCTAGGTCGAGCTCCTACGAGCAGTACTTC,CASSSPARSSSYEQYF
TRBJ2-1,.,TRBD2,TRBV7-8,TGTGCCAGCAAATTAAGAAGGAGCGGGAGGTCCCTATACAATGAGCAGTTCTTC,CASKLRRSGRSLYNEQFF
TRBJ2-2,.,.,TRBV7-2,TGTGCCAGCAGCTTCGGGTTGAAGGAGCTGTTTTTT,CASSFGLKELFF
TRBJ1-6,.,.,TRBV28,TGTGCCAGCAGCGACTCCGGGATGATAGGTTCACCCCTCCACTTT,CASSDSGMIGSPLHF
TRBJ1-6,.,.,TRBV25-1,TGTGCCAGCAGTGAATATGGGGACCCCGAAGATTCACCCCTCCACTTT,CASSEYGDPEDSPLHF
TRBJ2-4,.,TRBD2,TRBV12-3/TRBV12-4,TGTGCCAGCAGCTCAACCGGGGGGGCCGCCAAAAACATTCAGTACTTC,CASSSTGGAAKNIQYF
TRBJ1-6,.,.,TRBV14,TGTGCCAGCAGCCAAGCAGGGTATAATTCACCCCTCCACTTT,CASSQAGYNSPLHF
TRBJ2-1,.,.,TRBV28,TGTGCCAGCAGTTTATTCCCGCGACAGGCTTACAATGAGCAGTTCTTC,CASSLFPRQAYNEQFF
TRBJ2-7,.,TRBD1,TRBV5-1,TGCGCCAGCAGCTCGGGGGACAGGAGATACTACGAGCAGTACTTC,CASSSGDRRYYEQYF
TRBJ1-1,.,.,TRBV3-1,TGTGCCAGCAGCCCGCCGGCCGGATCGAACACTGAAGCTTTCTTT,CASSPPAGSNTEAFF
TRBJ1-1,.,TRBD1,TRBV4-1,TGCGCCAGCAGCCAGTACGGGACAGTCACTGAAGCTTTCTTT,CASSQYGTVTEAFF
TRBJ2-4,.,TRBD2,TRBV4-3,TGCGCCAGCAGCCAAGAACCAGCGGGAGGGAAAAACATTCAGTACTTC,CASSQEPAGGKNIQYF